This T cell receptor beta chain was obtained from a study of Ad26.COV2.S vaccination and SARS-CoV-2 variants listed by TCRdb under 2021. Background for the entire study: Donors in the vaccine arm were drawn from COV1001, a multicentre, randomized, double-blind, placebo-controlled phase I-IIa trial testing Ad26.COV2.S in healthy adults. A total of around 32 samples were included in the TCR-sequenced set, comprising approximately 20 Ad26.COV2.S vaccine recipients, 5 placebo recipients and 8 SARS-CoV-2 convalescent individuals. Ad26.COV2.S was given intramuscularly at 5x10^10 or 1x10^11 viral particles, as a single shot or as two shots 56 days apart. Investigators remained blinded to trial group allocation during experiments and outcome assessment. Trial participants were randomized into five groups of five, in which low-dose or high-dose Ad26.COV2.S was given once or twice, or placebo was given on both occasions. TCRbeta repertoire sequencing served as the tool for gauging how specific and how broad the SARS-CoV-2-reactive T cell receptors were following Ad26.COV2.S vaccination. What the research found in general, with its limitations: Substantial breadth of spike-specific CD8+ and CD4+ T cell responses was reported after vaccination. Comparing responses between vaccine doses or regimens was not something the study was powered to do. Non-spike TCR breadth was comparable between vaccine and placebo recipients, consistent with the vaccine containing only spike. Compared with placebo recipients, Ad26.COV2.S recipients showed higher spike-specific TCR breadth (P = 0.0014). It was noted by the authors that total T cell responses may have been underestimated by the TCR breadth and depth analyses.

Sample treatment or condition, as interpreted from the label and publication: around 19 received Ad26.COV2.S at low or high dose, single or two shots; 5 received placebo; per-sample allocation not given. Repertoires of vaccine and placebo recipients were sequenced from samples collected on day 63 after the first injection. Cohort 1b enrolled roughly 25 adults aged 18-55 years at a single site in Boston, USA, between 29 July and 7 August 2020. As a vaccine, Ad26.COV2.S was a replication-incompetent adenovirus type 26 vector that expressed a prefusion-stabilized SARS-CoV-2 spike protein derived from the original Wuhan strain. The immunoSEQ Assay was used to sequence TCRbeta CDR3 regions. After extraction, genomic DNA underwent amplification by bias-controlled multiplex PCR, followed by high-throughput sequencing. The source study handled its data this way. To quantify the absolute abundance of each unique TCRbeta CDR3 region, sequences were collapsed and filtered. T cell fraction was estimated by normalization of TCRbeta template counts to usable DNA, with usable DNA being measured through amplification of reference genes present in all nucleated cells. Repertoire TCRs were annotated as SARS-CoV-2-specific by exact matching of V gene, CDR3 amino acid sequence and J gene to a known reactive TCR set. The reference SARS-CoV-2 TCR set came from MIRA and was filtered for enrichment in COVID-19-positive ImmuneCODE repertoires, removing public or cross-reactive TCRs. Using the MIRA antigens, annotated TCRs were further analysed by specific ORF or by position within an ORF. Breadth was defined as annotated unique rearrangements over total unique productive rearrangements; depth was the summed frequency of those rearrangements. Two-sided Wilcoxon rank-sum tests were used to compare TCR breadth between groups. The immuneACCESS repertoire file appears here via TCRdb, limited to in-frame rearrangements. These files lack a portion of the clones; in checked studies, under half of the deficit traces to unresolved V genes, and the cause of the others is not known. V and J calls and clone size are as listed in that table; D and trimming were resolved from the DNA. The table for this sample lists 300,000 to 400,000 clones; 70% to 90% of them were counted only once. 1.5% to 2% of the sample is in the top ten clones.

As to this clone: Its antigen remains undetermined. Base qualities are not at hand, and no much larger clone is one base apart.

Inclusive of the bounding cysteine and phenylalanine, the CDR3 is 12 residues long. Only the CDR3 portion is preserved as DNA: 36 bases, with reading frame beginning at the first base. CDR1 and CDR2, per the germline V gene, are MGHDK and SYGVNS. V is clipped by 6 bases and J by 8 bases, and the sequence between their germline boundaries is 11 bases long. The sequence was collected from a person aged 18-65 years who received the Ad26.COV2.S COVID-19 vaccine or a placebo. In this chain, TRBV25-1 is recombined with TRBJ1-3, with a weak D call of TRBD1 (5 bases match). Sequenced here: peripheral blood, sampled in a trial of Ad26.COV2.S vaccine versus placebo. The DNA reads as follows: TGTGCCAGCAGCAAAGAGGGGTACACCATATATTTT. This translates into CASSKEGYTIYF.